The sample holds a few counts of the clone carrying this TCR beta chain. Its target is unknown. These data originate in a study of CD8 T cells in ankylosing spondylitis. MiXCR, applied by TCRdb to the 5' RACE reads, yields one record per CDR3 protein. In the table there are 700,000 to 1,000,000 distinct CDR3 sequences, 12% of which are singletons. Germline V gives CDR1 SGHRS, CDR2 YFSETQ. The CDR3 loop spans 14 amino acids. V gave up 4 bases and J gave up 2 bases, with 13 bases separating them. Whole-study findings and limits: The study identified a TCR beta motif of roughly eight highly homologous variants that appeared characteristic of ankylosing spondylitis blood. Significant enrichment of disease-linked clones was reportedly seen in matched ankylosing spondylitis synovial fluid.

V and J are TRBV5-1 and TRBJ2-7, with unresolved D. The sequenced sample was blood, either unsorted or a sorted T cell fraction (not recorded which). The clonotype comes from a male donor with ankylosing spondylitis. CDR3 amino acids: CASSMDRTTYEQYF. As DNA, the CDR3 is TGCGCCAGCAGCATGGACCGAACAACCTACGAGCAGTACTTC.